This TCR beta chain is from a study of cytomegalovirus exposure and HLA in healthy donors (dated by TCRdb to the late 2010s). General notes on the study: In an earlier analysis of approximately 500 of the donors, 276 Gb of sequence data and roughly 100 million unique TCR beta sequences from about 190 million T cells were reported. Roughly 300 gigabases of sequencing data and 91 million or so unique TCR sequences made up an early release that covered some 640 HLA-typed donors. Of the roughly 400 genotyped donors, over 65% fell in the genetic ancestry cluster associated with self-reported Caucasian donors. The study aimed to test whether cataloging public T cell receptors could reveal signatures of past pathogen exposure. The T cell repertoires of 670 or so subjects were profiled by immunosequencing and related to cytomegalovirus serostatus. In addition to the first cohort of 666 subjects, a separate validation cohort of over 90 different subjects was used. To predict cytomegalovirus infection status, the study combined high-throughput TCR immunosequencing, statistical association of individual TCRs with disease status, and machine learning. In a later analysis, previously published TCR beta repertoires from about 670 donors were re-analyzed and high-resolution HLA genotyping was added so that TCR occurrence patterns could be studied. In the later analysis, no new phenotypic data were used to find candidate immune exposures; instead, reliance was placed on TCR beta sequences and their occurrence across donors. In an earlier analysis of 500 to 650 of the donors, high-throughput TCR beta sequencing was used to judge whether each TCR beta V gene segment behaved as functional or pseudogenic. Donor age, sex, ethnicity and CMV serostatus were collected together with the repertoire data. A later genetic analysis took genome-wide SNP genotypes for about three fifths of the 666 donors and used that subset as a discovery cohort. Every repertoire in the discovery cohort had been generated on one and the same sequencing platform. HLA typing covered class I and class II loci at four-digit resolution. The number of typed donors differed by locus: about 620-640 for A, B, C, DRB1 and DQB1; 500 to 550 for DQA1; around 610 for DPA1; and some 450 for DPB1. A few DR-DQ haplotypes were treated as single units for association and clustering because of strong linkage in the cohort. On average, around 200,000 unique TCR beta nucleotide sequences were sequenced per donor among a few hundred genotyped donors of the cohort, with about 19% of those sequences being non-productive.

Library preparation used the immunoSEQ multiplex PCR assay. For the multiplex PCR, a mixture combining 60 forward primers for TCR Vbeta segments and 13 reverse primers for TCR Jbeta segments was used. The CDR3 region of rearranged TCR beta genes was amplified from genomic DNA by a multiplex PCR assay. Amplified TCR beta libraries were sequenced as 87-base-pair reads on the Illumina HiSeq System. The authors' analysis ran thus. A later analysis counted some 74 million unique TCR beta chains across the 550 to 700 repertoires, and around 9.9 million of these chains were shared by at least two donors. To remove PCR and sequencing errors, raw reads were error-corrected and collapsed into unique sequences using a nearest-neighbor algorithm that merged closely related sequences. V, D and J gene segments were assigned by aligning CDR3 sequences to IMGT reference sequences. For a sequence to be retained, a match of at least six nucleotides to both a V gene segment and a J gene segment was required. A rearrangement counted as productive if the CDR3 had no stop codons and remained in frame with V and J, and every other rearrangement counted as non-productive. CDR3 was defined by IMGT convention, running from the second conserved V-encoded cysteine to the conserved J-encoded phenylalanine. The earlier analysis of about 640 of the donors excluded any sequence lacking an unambiguous match to a single V gene segment. An earlier analysis of over 450 of the donors classified V segments as functional when productive rearrangements were above 56.7% and as segregating when the standard deviation between donors was above 5%. To diagnose cytomegalovirus status from the catalog of TCR beta chain sequences, a statistical classification framework was built. In a later analysis, V and J genes were assigned by comparing TCR nucleotide sequences against IMGT/GENE-DB human TR gene sequences. In a later analysis, CDR3 sequences and most-parsimonious VDJ recombination scenarios were assigned using the TCRdist pipeline. In a later analysis, every TCR beta chain was defined by the combination of its CDR3 amino acid sequence and its V-gene family, and reads without a unique V-gene family were dropped. In a later analysis, several hundred highly shared, low-generation-probability nucleotide sequences were removed to address suspected cross-contamination and a sequencing artifact. In a later analysis, a clonal expansion index was calculated for each public chain from normalized within-repertoire ranks of inferred template counts. In a later analysis, generation probabilities were computed using a VDJ recombination model fitted to out-of-frame rearrangements, and the results were checked against IGoR. In a later analysis, hypergeometric tests were used to score TCR-TCR, TCR-HLA and TCR-CMV co-occurrence, with a repertoire-size bias correction applied to TCR pairs. In a later analysis, false discovery rates were estimated by permuting HLA or CMV assignments 20 times. In a later analysis, co-occurring TCRs were grouped using DBSCAN, with TCRdist sequence similarity added in when clustering inside HLA-allele-positive subsets. Repertoires with fewer than 30,000 or more than 120,000 public chains, plus five repertoires with anomalous nucleotide sharing, were excluded from co-occurrence clustering. TCRdb took over this immuneACCESS table, retaining in-frame rearrangements with V and J assigned. Such tables are incomplete; in checked studies, under half of the missing clones stem from an unresolved V gene, and the remainder is unexplained. That table furnishes V, J and clone size, whereas the DNA furnished D and trimming. The sample table records 70,000 to 95,000 clones; about 80% of these occur just once. Together, the top ten hold over 3% of the sample.

On this clone itself: This receptor's antigen is unknown. There are no base qualities to consult, and no much larger clone falls within one base.

V trim: 4 bases; J trim: 4 bases; unmatched bases: 6. From cysteine to phenylalanine, the CDR3 is 16 amino acids long. Of all the DNA, just the CDR3 is kept, 48 bases in frame from base 1. CDR1 and CDR2 are read off the germline V gene as SGDLS and YYNGEE. Findings and caveats that apply to the study as a whole: A later analysis associated 16,951 TCR beta sequences with specific HLA alleles at a false discovery rate of 0.05. The study listed over 150 TCR beta chains as associated with cytomegalovirus. A later analysis found that HLA-associated TCR beta chains were more clonally expanded and had lower generation probabilities than equally common non-associated chains. Roughly 15 rarely observed V segments, including chromosome 9 orphons, were excluded from the earlier analysis of some 590 of the donors because counts were too low. An association between a missense DCLRE1C variant and V-gene and J-gene trimming of TCR beta chains was found in a later genetic analysis and replicated in an independent cohort. A group of highly shared sequence variants was considered likely to be a technical artifact of the sequencing pipeline. A further reported finding was that TCR beta sequences accurately predicted the HLA-A and HLA-B alleles for most subjects in the first cohort. In vitro tests confirmed that a few of the cytomegalovirus-associated TCR beta chains recognize cytomegalovirus antigens. In a later analysis, several top co-occurrence clusters were reported to appear linked to parvovirus B19, influenza, CMV and Epstein-Barr virus. Because HLA typing was unavailable for some donors at each locus, only the typed subset was used in association tests. While some public TCRs were present in many individuals, most TCR sequences turned up only very rarely across donors. Strong co-occurrence of HLA alleles, especially DR and DQ, made assigning TCR associations to individual alleles difficult. In an earlier analysis of approximately 590 of the donors, most TCR beta V segments appeared in productive rearrangements about 90% or about 30% of the time, broadly matching IMGT annotations. Correlated functional status among segregating V segments might reflect linkage disequilibrium, but an unknown experimental factor could not be ruled out. According to a later analysis, TCR association rates differed among HLA loci, with DRB1 alleles showing the most associated TCRs and HLA-C alleles showing the fewest. The presence/absence analyses assumed that sequencing depth was roughly uniform across donors, and that assumption may not be true. Compared with the roughly 720-donor mean, donors in an Asian-associated ancestry cluster had fewer N-insertions in productive TCRs, according to a later genetic analysis. For the cohort, immune exposure information was limited to CMV serostatus. The cohort was sequenced for TCR beta chains only, and without alpha or paired-chain data the features that could be detected were limited. Some IMGT-functional V segments, including TRBV6-2 and TRBV6-3, could not be told apart with the 87-base-pair reads, so those segments were excluded. According to a later analysis, most CMV-associated TCR beta chains appeared to be HLA-restricted, and the HLA associations seemed to be driven largely by CMV exposure. According to the authors, the approach could potentially be generalized to other disease states and immunological phenotypes. The classifier was reported to diagnose cytomegalovirus status with high specificity and sensitivity in both the original cohort and the validation cohort.

In total, about 650 healthy bone marrow donors made up the cohort. At the time of sampling, all cohort members were nominally healthy, though unrecorded immune exposures were likely present. The donor was CMV seronegative and belonged to the group of 380 or so seronegative cohort members. Every donor gave a peripheral blood sample, and the peripheral blood mononuclear cells from that sample were used for TCR beta sequencing. The Qiagen DNeasy Blood Extraction Kit was used to extract genomic DNA from the blood cell samples. This TCR was sampled from a man aged 45 to 65 in good health and CMV-seronegative. The sequencing sample was made of PBMCs. The sequence links TRBV9 to TRBJ2-3; 13 bases in the junction line up with TRBD2. The CDR3 reads CASSITSGGAADTQYF. The DNA reads as follows: TGTGCCAGCAGCATTACTAGCGGGGGGGCCGCAGATACGCAGTATTTT.